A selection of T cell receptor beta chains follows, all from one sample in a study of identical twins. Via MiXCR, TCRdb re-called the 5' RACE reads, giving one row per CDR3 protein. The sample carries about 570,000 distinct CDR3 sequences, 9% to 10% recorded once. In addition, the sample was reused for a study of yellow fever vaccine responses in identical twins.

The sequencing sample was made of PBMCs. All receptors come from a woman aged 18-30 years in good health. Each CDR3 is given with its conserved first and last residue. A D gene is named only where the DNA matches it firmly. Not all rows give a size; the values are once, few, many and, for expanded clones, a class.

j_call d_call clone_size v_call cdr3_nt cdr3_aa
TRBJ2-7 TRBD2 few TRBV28 TGTGCCAGCAGGACAAAAGCGGGACGGACCTTTTACGAGCAGTACTTC CASRTKAGRTFYEQYF
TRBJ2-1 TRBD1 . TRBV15 TGTGCCACCAGCAGAGATACCGGGACAGGGTACAATGAGCAGTTCTTC CATSRDTGTGYNEQFF
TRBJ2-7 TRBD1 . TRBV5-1 TGCGCCAGCAGCCCAGAATCGCAGGGGGCTCCCTACGAGCAGTACTTC CASSPESQGAPYEQYF
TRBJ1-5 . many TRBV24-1 TGTGCCACCAGTGATTTAGGAGATCAGCCCCAGCATTTT CATSDLGDQPQHF
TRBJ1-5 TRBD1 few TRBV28 TGTGCCAGCAGGGGGGACAGGGGTCGCAATCAGCCCCAGCATTTT CASRGDRGRNQPQHF
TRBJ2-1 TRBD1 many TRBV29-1 TGCAGCGTTGAGGACAGGGCCTCCTACAATGAGCAGTTCTTC CSVEDRASYNEQFF
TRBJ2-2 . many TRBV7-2 TGTGCCAGCAGCTTAGCCCCTCGGGGGGAGCTGTTTTTT CASSLAPRGELFF
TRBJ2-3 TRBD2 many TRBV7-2 TGTGCCAGCAGCTTAGACGGGACTACTAGCACAGATACGCAGTATTTT CASSLDGTTSTDTQYF
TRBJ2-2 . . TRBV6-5 TGTGCCAGCAGTGACTCAGGGCCGAGCACCGGGGAGCTGTTTTTT CASSDSGPSTGELFF
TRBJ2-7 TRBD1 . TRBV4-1 TGCGCCAGCAGCCCCGCTTTAGGGACAGGGTTTAAGTTC CASSPALGTGFKF
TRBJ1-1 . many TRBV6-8 TGTGCCAGCAGTTATAAGCCTCCTAGTGCAGGACAAGCTGAAGCTTTCTTT CASSYKPPSAGQAEAFF
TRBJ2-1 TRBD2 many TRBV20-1 TGCAGTGCTAGAGATGCGGCGGGGGGTCCCAATGAGCAGTTCTTC CSARDAAGGPNEQFF
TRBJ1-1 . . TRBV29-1 TGCAGCGTTGCCACAGGGTGGAGAAACACTGAAGCTTTCTTT CSVATGWRNTEAFF
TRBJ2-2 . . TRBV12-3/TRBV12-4 TGTGCCAGCAGTCCAACGACCGTCCTGAACACCGGGGAGCTGTTTTTT CASSPTTVLNTGELFF
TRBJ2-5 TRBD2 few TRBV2 TGTGCCAGCCGTGAGCGGGGGGAGACCCAGTACTTC CASRERGETQYF
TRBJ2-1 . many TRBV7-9 TGTGCCAGCAGCTTAACCAGCACCAATGAGCAGTTCTTC CASSLTSTNEQFF
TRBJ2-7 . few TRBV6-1 TGTGCCAGCACCCCAGTAAAGGGGAAAACCGGGTACGAGCAGTACTTC CASTPVKGKTGYEQYF
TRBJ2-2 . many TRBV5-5 TGTGCCAGCAGCTTTAAACCGGGAGTTGACGGGGAGCTGTTTTTT CASSFKPGVDGELFF
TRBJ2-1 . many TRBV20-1 TGCAGTGCTAGAGATCCAAGGAGGGGTACCTACAATGAGCAGTTCTTC CSARDPRRGTYNEQFF
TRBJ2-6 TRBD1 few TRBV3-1 TGTGCCAGCAGCCACAACCGGGACAGGGGGCCCTCTGGGGCCAACGTCCTGACTTTC CASSHNRDRGPSGANVLTF
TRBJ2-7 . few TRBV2 TGTGCCAGCAGTGAAGCCGGAAGACTATCCCCCGAGCAGTACTTC CASSEAGRLSPEQYF
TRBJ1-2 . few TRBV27 TGTGCCAGCAGTTCCGGGTGGGGCTACACCTTC CASSSGWGYTF
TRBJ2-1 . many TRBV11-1 TGTGCCAGCAGCACACCGAGACAGGTCCCCCGCCGAGGAGATTCCTACAATGAGCAGTTCTTC CASSTPRQVPRRGDSYNEQFF
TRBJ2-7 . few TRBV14 TGTGCCAGCAGCGGCCCGGGACGGTCGAGCTCCTACGAGCAGTACTTC CASSGPGRSSSYEQYF
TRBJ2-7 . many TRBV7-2 TGTGCCAGCAGCAAACTCCAGGGCGAGCTCTCCTACGAGCAGTACTTC CASSKLQGELSYEQYF
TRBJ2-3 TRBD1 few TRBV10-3 TGTGCCACCGGACAGGCTGAGGCAGATACGCAGTATTTT CATGQAEADTQYF
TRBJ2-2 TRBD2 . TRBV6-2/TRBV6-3 TGTGCCAGCAGTTATGAGTTAGCGGGGGCCAACACCGGGGAGCTGTTTTTT CASSYELAGANTGELFF
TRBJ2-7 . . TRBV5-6 TGTGCCAGCAGCTTGGAGAGGTACACCTACTACGAGCAGTACTTC CASSLERYTYYEQYF
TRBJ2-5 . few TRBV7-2 TGTGCCAGCAGCCTAGGGGCCCTTCTTTATCAGTACTTC CASSLGALLYQYF
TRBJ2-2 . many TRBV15 TGTGCCACCAGCTCGGGACAGAACACCGGGGAGCTGTTTTTT CATSSGQNTGELFF
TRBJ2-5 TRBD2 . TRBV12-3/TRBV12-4 TGTGCCAGCACCCCTAGAGCGGGGGAGGTGACCCAGTACTTC CASTPRAGEVTQYF
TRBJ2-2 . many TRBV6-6 TGTGCCAGCAGTTATCTGCGTACTGGGGAGCTGTTTTTT CASSYLRTGELFF
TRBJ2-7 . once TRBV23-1 TGCGCCAGCCCCCGTAGGGGCTACGAGCAGTACTTC CASPRRGYEQYF
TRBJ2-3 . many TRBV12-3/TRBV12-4 TGTGCCAGCAGTTTAATACTAGCCGCAGATACGCAGTATTTT CASSLILAADTQYF
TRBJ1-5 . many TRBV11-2 TGTGCCAGCAGCCATGACCTTAGCAATCAGCCCCAGCATTTT CASSHDLSNQPQHF
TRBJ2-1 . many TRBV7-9 TGTGCCAGCAGCTTAGACTCTACAGGCGACAATGAGCAGTTCTTC CASSLDSTGDNEQFF
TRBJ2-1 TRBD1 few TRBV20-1 TGCAGTGCCCAAGGGACAGAGAAGGTGAATGAGCAGTTCTTC CSAQGTEKVNEQFF
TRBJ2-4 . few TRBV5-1 TGCGCCAGCAGCGGGGGGGGGCCTCAGTACTTC CASSGGGPQYF
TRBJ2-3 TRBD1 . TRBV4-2 TGTGCCAGCAGACCAACATACAGGGGGAGCACAGATACGCAGTATTTT CASRPTYRGSTDTQYF
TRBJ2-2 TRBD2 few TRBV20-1 TGCAGTGCTAGAGGGGGGAGGACTAGCGTAACCTTGAACACCGGGGAGCTGTTTTTT CSARGGRTSVTLNTGELFF
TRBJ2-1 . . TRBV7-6 TGTGCCAGCAGCTTATTGCCCCAGGGTGGTAATGAGCAGTTCTTC CASSLLPQGGNEQFF
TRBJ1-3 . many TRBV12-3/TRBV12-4 TGTGCCAGCACCACCAGGGTGGCCTCTGGAAACACCATATATTTT CASTTRVASGNTIYF
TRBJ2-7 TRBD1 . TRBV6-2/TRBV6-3 TGTGCCAGCAGTTTATTTCGGGACAGGGTCTACGAGCAGTACTTC CASSLFRDRVYEQYF
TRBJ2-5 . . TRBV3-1 TGTGCCAGCAGCCAAGATCCTGGTCGAGGGGAGACCCAGTACTTC CASSQDPGRGETQYF
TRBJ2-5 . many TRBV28 TGTGCCAGCAGCCTAAGTGGGGGAGGCCAAGAGACCCAGTACTTC CASSLSGGGQETQYF
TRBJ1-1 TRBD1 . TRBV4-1 TGCGCCAGCAGCTACAAGGCAGGGACAGGCGCTGAAGCTTTCTTT CASSYKAGTGAEAFF
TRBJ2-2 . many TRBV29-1 TGCAGCTCGAGAGCAGCGAACACCGGGGAGCTGTTTTTT CSSRAANTGELFF
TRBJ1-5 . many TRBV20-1 TGCAGTGCTAGAGATCCAGGGATGGGCGATCAGCCCCAGCATTTT CSARDPGMGDQPQHF
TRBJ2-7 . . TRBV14 TGTGCCAGCAGCCGGGAGGCGAACTACGAGCAGTACTTC CASSREANYEQYF
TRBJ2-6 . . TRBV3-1 TGTGCCAGCACCTTAGGACGCTCCTCTGGGGCCAACGTCCTGACTTTC CASTLGRSSGANVLTF
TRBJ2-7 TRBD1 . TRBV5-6 TGTGCCAGCAGCGACCCGGGACAGGCCTCCTACGAGCAGTACTTC CASSDPGQASYEQYF
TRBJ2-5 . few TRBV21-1 TGTGCCAGCAGCAAACGGGACAGGTCCCAAGAGACCCAGTACTTC CASSKRDRSQETQYF
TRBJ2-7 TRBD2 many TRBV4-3 TGCGCCAGCAGCCAAGACCGTAGCGGGAGTACGTACGAGCAGTACTTC CASSQDRSGSTYEQYF
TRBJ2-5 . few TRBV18 TGTGCCAGCTCACCAGGGGGATTCGAGACCCAGTACTTC CASSPGGFETQYF
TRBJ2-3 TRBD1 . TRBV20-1 TGCAGTGCTAGAGATCCAGGGGGTAGCACTTACACAGATACGCAGTATTTT CSARDPGGSTYTDTQYF